This entry lists 10 T cell receptor beta chains sequenced from one sample in a study of regulatory T cells in long-lasting Graves disease (dated by TCRdb to about 2021). Library preparation used multiplex PCR. The listed sequencing device is Illumina HiSeq 4000. TCR beta libraries were built with iRepertoire HTBI primers and Arm-PCR amplification of CDR3 regions. TCRdb passed the public sequencing reads through fastp at Q25 and MiXCR, retaining productive beta sequences. Rows with one shared CDR3 protein collapse into an entry with the most common genes and DNA. In all, the sample holds hundreds of thousands of distinct CDR3 sequences, and 25% to 30% of those were seen once. Together, the top ten hold about 42% of the sample. The time point label on this specimen signifies: persistent/refractory GD, antithyroid drugs over 5 years with positive TRAb. RNA was extracted from PBMCs in TRIzol for both TCR sequencing and RNA sequencing.

The sample consisted of peripheral blood mononuclear cells (PBMCs), taken when the disease was refractory, from a patient treated with antithyroid drugs. Every receptor here comes from a female donor with Graves disease.

Concerning this clonotype itself: Relative to the germline gene, one junction end is altered; a read error may explain this. The chain carries TRBV5-1 and TRBJ1-2, with 12 positions matching TRBD1. Per the germline V gene, CDR1 is SGHRS and CDR2 is YFSETQ. The CDR3 extends over 16 amino acids. The CDR3 protein is CASSLLGTGGNSGYTF. The DNA of the CDR3 is TGCGCCAGCAGCCTGCTAGGGACAGGGGGCAACTCTGGCTACACCTTC.

The V and J genes are TRBV30 and TRBJ2-5; unclear D gene. CDR1 is GTSNPN, CDR2 SVGIG, per germline (reference sequence). This CDR3 region has 14 residues. With 0 bases removed from V and 2 bases from J, the gap between germline ends came to 10 bases. CDR3 sequence: CAWSVGGRQETQYF. In DNA form, the CDR3 reads TGTGCCTGGAGTGTCGGTGGGCGGCAAGAGACCCAGTACTTC.

This clonotype was recorded many times. This rearrangement joins TRBV28 to TRBJ1-4, with TRBD1 matching 8 bases. The V gene end was trimmed by 4 bases and the J gene end by 6 bases; junction bases not matched to a gene: 7. CDR3 size: 15 residues. Germline V gene sequence: CDR1 MDHEN, CDR2 SYDVKM. The CDR3 protein is CASSSSGGGDEKLFF. Written as DNA, the CDR3 is TGTGCCAGCAGTTCCTCAGGGGGCGGGGATGAAAAACTGTTTTTT. Filled out from reference TRBV28 and TRBJ1-4, the complete variable domain reads DVKVTQSSRYLVKRTGEKVFLECVQDMDHENMFWYRQDPGLGLRLIYFSYDVKMKEKGDIPEGYSVSREKKERFSLILESASTNQTSMYLCASSSSGGGDEKLFFGSGTQLSVL.

V gene TRBV5-1 combines with J gene TRBJ1-2; no reliable D call. CDR3 length: 14 residues. CDR1 and CDR2 from the germline V gene are SGHRS and YFSETQ. V lost 6 bases, J lost 1 base, and 13 bases lay in between. The CDR3 DNA reads as TGCGCCAGCAACGACACAGTACTTAACTATGGCTACACCTTC. Its protein is CASNDTVLNYGYTF.

The chain uses TRBV6-1 and TRBJ1-3; D gene ambiguous. Germline values: CDR1 MNHNS, CDR2 SASEGT. The CDR3 has 14 amino acids. V was shortened by 3 bases and J by 2 bases, with 8 bases between the two germline ends. CDR3 residues: CASSDSGAGNTIYF. CDR3 DNA: TGTGCCAGCAGTGATTCTGGGGCTGGAAACACCATATATTTT.

This clonotype was detected ten times or more. The chain links TRBV6-5 to TRBJ1-1, with D unclear. This CDR3 is built from 15 residues. Germline V gene lookup returns CDR1 MNHEY and CDR2 SVGAGI. V dropped 0 bases and J dropped 6 bases, with 14 bases sitting between them. CDR3 sequence: CASSYSIDDIAEAFF. The CDR3, as DNA: TGTGCCAGCAGTTACTCGATAGACGATATAGCTGAAGCTTTCTTT.

This clonotype was detected only once. The genes are TRBV20-1 and TRBJ2-7; 12 bases align to TRBD2. J lost 5 bases, V lost 3 bases, and 8 bases had no gene match. The CDR3 is 15 residues long. Germline loops: CDR1 DFQATT, CDR2 SNEGSKA (reference sequence). CDR3 DNA: TGCAGTGCTAGTGACAGACTAGCGGGGGCCCACGAGCAGTACTTC. Translated: CSASDRLAGAHEQYF.

This clonotype was seen a handful of times. This chain uses TRBV3-1 with TRBJ1-2; 7 bases fit TRBD1. J gave up 8 bases and V 6 bases, and 6 bases lay outside the gene matches. The CDR3 has 12 residues. Germline lookup yields CDR1 LGHDT and CDR2 YNNKEL (reference sequence). This chain's CDR3 is CASREGARGYTF. The DNA for the CDR3 is TGTGCCAGCAGGGAGGGGGCGCGGGGCTACACCTTC.

J is TRBJ2-3 and V is TRBV3-1; the match to TRBD2 covers 7 bases. This CDR3 has 17 amino acids. Germline V gene data show CDR1 as LGHDT and CDR2 as YNNKEL (reference sequence). Trimming at V came to 4 bases and at J to 8 bases, leaving 18 bases not matched to a gene. CDR3 residues: CASSPRSLGGSGGTQYF. In DNA, the CDR3 is TGTGCCAGCAGCCCCCGCTCGTTGGGGGGGTCCGGTGGTACGCAGTATTTT.

This clonotype was picked up a small number of times. The chain employs TRBV27 and TRBJ1-5; D possibly corresponds to TRBD1 (5 bases). This CDR3 region has 18 residues. The germline gives CDR1 MNHEY, CDR2 SMNVEV (reference sequence). Trimming shortened V by 5 bases and J by 0 bases, and 20 bases separated the two germline ends. The CDR3 bases are TGTGCCAGCAGTCCCCCCAGGCGGTCTGGGGCTAGCAATCAGCCCCAGCATTTT. Translated: CASSPPRRSGASNQPQHF.